A single sample is the source of the 29 T cell receptor beta chains below, sequenced in a study of CD8+CD57+ T cells in acquired aplastic anemia. Researchers used genomic DNA as the template to profile TCR beta VDJ and CDR3. TCRdb passed the reads through MiXCR, listing each CDR3 protein once. The top ten hold roughly 12% of the sample, which has some 140,000 distinct CDR3 sequences, roughly half seen once. The sequenced patients had an expansion of CD8+CD57+ cells seen by flow cytometry. Sequencing input: sorted CD4+, CD8+, or CD8+CD57+ T cells (not recorded which) from PBMCs. These receptors were taken from a human donor with aplastic anemia.

This chain links TRBV27 with TRBJ2-1; D unclear. This CDR3 comprises 13 residues. Germline V gene data show CDR1 as MNHEY and CDR2 as SMNVEV (reference sequence). The V end lost 2 bases, the J end lost 8 bases, and 10 bases lay between the germline ends. CDR3 in DNA: TGTGCCAGCAGTTTAAGGTACTCGGATGAGCAGTTCTTC. This gives the protein CASSLRYSDEQFF.

The chain recombines TRBV29-1 with TRBJ2-7; possibly TRBD1 for D (6 bases). There are 13 residues in the CDR3. The V end lost 8 bases, the J end lost 4 bases, and 18 bases lay between the germline ends. Germline V lookup: CDR1 SQVTM, CDR2 ANQGSEA. The CDR3 region has the DNA TGCAGCTTATCACAGGGTACCTCTTACGAGCAGTACTTC. Its protein product is CSLSQGTSYEQYF.

This clonotype was recorded a few times. The rearrangement joins TRBV10-3 to TRBJ1-6; the D gene is possibly TRBD1 (5 bases). With 2 bases removed from V and 9 bases from J, the gap between germline ends came to 14 bases. The germline gives CDR1 ENHRY, CDR2 SYGVKD. The CDR3 is 15 residues long. The CDR3 reads CAISEEGFRPSPLHF. The DNA for the CDR3 is TGTGCCATCAGTGAGGAGGGGTTTCGACCTTCACCCCTCCACTTT.

This rearrangement joins TRBV2 to TRBJ1-2, with 11 bases aligning to TRBD1. The J segment lost 9 bases and the V segment lost 7 bases, leaving 7 bases of the junction unmatched. Germline CDR1 reads SNHLY; CDR2 reads FYNNEI. The CDR3 consists of 13 residues. In nucleotides, the CDR3 is TGTGCCAGCATGTCGGGACAGGGGGTGAGCTACACCTTC. Residues: CASMSGQGVSYTF.

The chain employs TRBV6-1 and TRBJ2-2; 7 positions agree with TRBD1. Losses at the gene ends were 3 bases for V and 4 bases for J; bases not matched to a gene: 8. CDR3 length equals 16 residues. Germline V gene sequence: CDR1 MNHNS, CDR2 SASEGT. CDR3 region: CASSDWDRRSTGELFF. CDR3 nucleotide sequence: TGTGCCAGCAGTGATTGGGACAGAAGAAGCACCGGGGAGCTGTTTTTT.

This clonotype came up many times. The chain carries TRBV9 and TRBJ2-1; 11 bases agree with TRBD2. V dropped 4 bases and J dropped 4; count of bases not matched to a gene: 4. CDR3 length: 15 residues. The germline gives CDR1 SGDLS, CDR2 YYNGEE. The CDR3 DNA follows: TGTGCCAGCAGCCTCCGGACTAGCGGGTACAATGAGCAGTTCTTC. Amino acids: CASSLRTSGYNEQFF.

This clonotype was seen a handful of times. The rearrangement links TRBV6-5 to TRBJ2-1, with D possibly matching TRBD1 (5 bases). This CDR3 has 15 amino acids. V was pared by 2 bases and J by 4 bases, with 12 bases between. Germline V CDR1 and CDR2: MNHEY, SVGAGI. CDR3 in amino acids: CASSYGQGLYNEQFF. The CDR3 coding sequence is TGTGCCAGCAGTTACGGGCAGGGCCTATACAATGAGCAGTTCTTC.

The table lists this clonotype with a few counts. V is TRBV24-1 and J is TRBJ2-1; possible D gene TRBD1, 7 bases. This CDR3 comprises 16 residues. Trimming removed 4 bases at V and 1 base at J, with 13 bases between. CDR1 and CDR2 (germline): KGHDR, SFDVKD. The CDR3 DNA sequence: TGTGCCACCAGTGACCCACAGGGGACTTCCTACAATGAGCAGTTCTTC. This codes for CATSDPQGTSYNEQFF.

The chain joins TRBV10-2 to TRBJ1-1, with a weak D call TRBD1 (5 bases). The CDR3 totals 12 residues. Germline CDR1 WSHSY, CDR2 SAAADI. V dropped 10 bases and J dropped 3 bases, with 12 bases sitting between them. The CDR3 DNA reads TGCGCCACCACATGGGGGTACACTGAAGCTTTCTTT. Its protein is CATTWGYTEAFF.

The J gene is TRBJ1-5, the V gene TRBV10-2; weak D call: TRBD1 (5 bases). V was cut by 1 base and J by 0 bases, with 7 bases left in between. CDR3 length: 15 amino acids. Germline lookup yields CDR1 WSHSY and CDR2 SAAADI. The CDR3 here is CASSELGDSNQPQHF. DNA of the CDR3: TGCGCCAGCAGTGAGTTAGGGGATAGCAATCAGCCCCAGCATTTT.

In this sample, this clonotype turned up a few times. The rearrangement links TRBV2 to TRBJ1-2; D remains ambiguous. Per the germline V gene, CDR1 is SNHLY and CDR2 is FYNNEI. CDR3 length: 13 residues. V lost 7 bases and J lost 2, with 11 bases in between. The CDR3, as DNA: TGTGCCAGCACACAAACCGTAAACTATGGCTACACCTTC. It yields the protein CASTQTVNYGYTF.

J is TRBJ2-3 and V is TRBV25-1; the match to TRBD1 covers 10 bases. V gave up 11 bases and J gave up 2 bases; unmatched junction bases: 7. Germline V lookup: CDR1 MGHDK, CDR2 SYGVNS. The CDR3 is made up of 14 amino acids. In nucleotides, the CDR3 is TGTGCCCCAACGGGGACAGGGGTCACAGATACGCAGTATTTT. Amino acid sequence: CAPTGTGVTDTQYF.

The genes are TRBV10-3 and TRBJ2-2, with TRBD1 matching 8 bases. The germline V gene has CDR1 ENHRY and CDR2 SYGVKD. This CDR3 contains 16 residues. Unmatched junction bases numbered 9, after V lost 5 bases and J lost 4 bases. CDR3 sequence reads: CAISSPGQAVTGELFF. Written as DNA, the CDR3 is TGTGCCATCAGTTCTCCGGGACAGGCGGTCACCGGGGAGCTGTTTTTT.

The chain has TRBV12-3 or TRBV12-4 and TRBJ2-7; no definite D call. Trimming took off 2 bases at V and 4 bases at J, with 12 bases between the two ends. The CDR3 sequence is 14 residues long. CDR3 sequence reads: CASSLSGLPYEQYF. CDR3 bases: TGTGCCAGCAGTTTAAGTGGCTTACCGTACGAGCAGTACTTC.

Points on this clonotype: This could be a read error, since a much larger clone is one nucleotide away. This chain joins TRBV7-2 and TRBJ2-1; TRBD2 matches 7 bases. This CDR3 is 13 amino acids long. Losses at the gene ends were 3 bases for V and 11 bases for J; bases not matched to a gene: 7. CDR1 and CDR2 (germline): SGHTA, FQGNSA. The CDR3 loop is CASSLEAGDKQFF. Here the CDR3 DNA reads TGTGCCAGCAGCTTGGAGGCGGGGGATAAGCAGTTCTTC.

The chain uses TRBV24-1 and TRBJ2-7, with 7 nucleotides matching TRBD1. Trimming at V came to 10 bases and at J to 3 bases, leaving 11 bases not matched to a gene. Germline V CDR1 and CDR2: KGHDR, SFDVKD. The CDR3 totals 14 residues. In DNA, the CDR3 is TGTGCCACTCAAGATGGGGACAGAAACTACGAGCAGTACTTC. This sequence encodes CATQDGDRNYEQYF.

J is TRBJ1-1 and V is TRBV15; the D gene is possibly TRBD1 (5 bases). This CDR3 is 15 amino acids long. The germline gives CDR1 LNHNV, CDR2 YYDKDF (reference sequence). V lost 0 bases to trimming and J lost 4 bases, with 12 bases between them. The CDR3 loop is CATSRDTAGGTEAFF. Here the CDR3 DNA reads TGTGCCACCAGCAGAGATACGGCTGGGGGCACTGAAGCTTTCTTT.

This clonotype was detected many times. J is TRBJ1-6 and V is TRBV20-1; perhaps TRBD1 as D (5 bases). V was trimmed by 1 base and J by 4 bases, leaving 17 bases between them. The germline V gene has CDR1 DFQATT and CDR2 SNEGSKA (reference sequence). This CDR3 comprises 17 residues. The CDR3 is CSARGPTVAPYNSPLHF. The CDR3 DNA sequence: TGCAGTGCTAGAGGCCCGACAGTAGCTCCTTATAATTCACCCCTCCACTTT.

In its sample, this clonotype was seen many times. This rearrangement joins TRBV5-1 to TRBJ2-1; 8 bases are shared with TRBD1. Trimming removed 7 bases from V and 5 bases from J; junction bases left unmatched: 5. Germline V gives CDR1 SGHRS, CDR2 YFSETQ. This CDR3 has 13 amino acids. This CDR3 is CASCWTGNNEQFF. Here the CDR3 DNA reads TGCGCCAGCTGCTGGACAGGGAACAATGAGCAGTTCTTC.

For this clonotype: Here the CDR3 omits its conserved ending phenylalanine or tryptophan, so a read error is the likely source. This chain joins TRBV27 and TRBJ1-2; D is ambiguous. Between the trimmed V and J ends, which lost 8 bases and 4 bases, there was a span of 14 bases. This CDR3 is 13 amino acids long. Germline V CDR1 and CDR2: MNHEY, SMNVEV (reference sequence). The chain's CDR3 is CASSPAGLYGYTC. The CDR3 DNA sequence: TGTGCCAGCTCCCCCGCGGGCCTCTATGGCTACACCTGC.

A few counts support this clonotype. This chain joins TRBV3-1 and TRBJ1-1, with TRBD1 identical over 7 bases. Per the germline V gene, CDR1 is LGHDT and CDR2 is YNNKEL (reference sequence). CDR3 length: 17 amino acids. V dropped 1 base and J dropped 2; count of bases not matched to a gene: 10. CDR3 protein: CASSQGGRQGPNTEAFF. The CDR3 DNA sequence: TGTGCCAGCAGCCAAGGGGGACGACAGGGACCTAACACTGAAGCTTTCTTT. Variable domain in full (rest from reference TRBV3-1 and TRBJ1-1): DTAVSQTPKYLVTQMGNDKSIKCEQNLGHDTMYWYKQDSKKFLKIMFSYNNKELIINETVPNRFSPKSPDKAHLNLHINSLELGDSAVYFCASSQGGRQGPNTEAFFGQGTRLTVV.

This clonotype appeared a few times. The chain joins TRBV7-1 to TRBJ2-3, with 16 bases lining up with TRBD2. TRBV7-1 is designated an ORF whose function remains uncertain. This CDR3 comprises 20 residues. J gave up 6 bases and V 2 bases, and 14 bases lay outside the gene matches. DNA for the CDR3: TGTGCCAGCAGCTCACCCGGGACTAGCGGGGGGGCCGGATGGCGGGATACGCAGTATTTT. Its translation: CASSSPGTSGGAGWRDTQYF.

This clonotype was detected ten times or more. The J gene is TRBJ2-1, the V gene TRBV5-5; no clear D. V was clipped by 4 bases and J by 2 bases, with 7 bases between them. The CDR3 totals 13 residues. Germline values: CDR1 SGHKS, CDR2 YYEKEE (reference sequence). CDR3 coding DNA: TGTGCCAGCAGCCCCCGAACCTACAATGAGCAGTTCTTC. As protein: CASSPRTYNEQFF.

This clonotype was counted at least ten times. V and J are TRBV7-9 and TRBJ1-2; D remains unclear. Trimming left V 1 base short and J 5 bases short, with 11 bases between. The germline CDR1 and CDR2 sequences are SEHNR and FQNEAQ (reference sequence). This CDR3 is built from 14 residues. The CDR3 region has the DNA TGTGCCAGCAGCTTAGAAGAGAGACTGTATGGCTACACCTTC. Amino acids: CASSLEERLYGYTF.

The rearrangement joins TRBV7-3 to TRBJ2-7; D ambiguous. This CDR3 contains 13 residues. CDR1 and CDR2 (germline): SGHTA, FQGTGA. Deletions cut 6 bases from V and 5 bases from J, with 14 bases between. The CDR3 coding sequence is TGTGCCAGCAGTCCAGGAACGTACCACGAGCAGTACTTC. Its translation: CASSPGTYHEQYF.

The gene calls are TRBV20-1 and TRBJ2-5, with no clear D. The CDR3 sequence is 12 residues long. CDR1 DFQATT and CDR2 SNEGSKA come from the germline V gene (reference sequence). Between the trimmed V and J ends, which lost 5 bases and 2 bases, there was a span of 9 bases. The CDR3 bases are TGCAGTGCTGGGCGTGGGCAAGAGACCCAGTACTTC. This codes for CSAGRGQETQYF.

This clonotype has at least ten counts. The chain couples TRBV4-3 to TRBJ2-7; 7 positions agree with TRBD1. V was clipped by 0 bases and J by 2 bases; unmatched bases: 4. CDR1 and CDR2 (germline): LGHNA, YSLEER. CDR3 size: 15 residues. For the CDR3, the DNA is TGCGCCAGCAGCCAAGATCGGACAGGCCCCTACGAGCAGTACTTC. Its translation is CASSQDRTGPYEQYF.

In regard to this clonotype: The junction does not match germline at one end; this may be a read error. The genes are TRBV24-1 and TRBJ2-1, with D possibly being TRBD1 or TRBD2 (5 bases each). Germline V gene data show CDR1 as KGHDR and CDR2 as SFDVKD. The CDR3 totals 15 residues. For the CDR3, the DNA is TGTGCCACCAGTGATTACCGGGACGGACACAAAGAGCAGTTCTTC. The encoded protein is CATSDYRDGHKEQFF.

This clonotype was counted ten times or more. V gene TRBV11-2 combines with J gene TRBJ2-5, with D maybe TRBD1 (6 bases). The V gene lost 8 bases and the J gene lost 5 bases, with 15 bases spanning the gap. CDR3 length equals 13 residues. The germline V gene encodes CDR1 SGHAT and CDR2 FQNNGV. In DNA, the CDR3 is TGTGCCAGCTGGGGGCCGAGTCGGGAGACCCAGTACTTC. Encoded protein: CASWGPSRETQYF.